These 10 T cell receptor beta chains were sequenced from one sample in a study of CD8 T cells in ankylosing spondylitis. Study observations and caveats: What seemed typical of ankylosing spondylitis blood was a TCR beta motif built from 7 or 8 highly homologous variants.

TCRdb reprocessed the 5' RACE reads with MiXCR, giving one entry per CDR3 protein. Here the sample spans around 890,000 distinct CDR3 sequences, over 9.5% being singletons. What these receptors recognize is not known. The sequencing input was blood, either unsorted or a sorted T cell fraction (not recorded which). These receptor sequences come from a male donor with ankylosing spondylitis.

V usage is TRBV7-6 and J usage is TRBJ1-2; no firm D call. CDR3 length equals 14 residues. V lost 5 bases, J lost 7 bases, and 17 bases lay in between. Germline V gene lookup returns CDR1 SGHVS and CDR2 FNYEAQ. CDR3 in amino acids: CASSTDGSFAGYTF. CDR3 nucleotide sequence: TGTGCCAGCAGCACGGACGGATCGTTTGCTGGCTACACCTTC.

The table lists this clonotype with a few counts. The chain is built from TRBV20-1 and TRBJ2-5; 10 bases line up with TRBD1. The germline V gene encodes CDR1 DFQATT and CDR2 SNEGSKA (reference sequence). The CDR3 covers 17 residues. V shed 0 bases and J 5 bases; nucleotides not matched to a gene: 12. DNA of the CDR3: TGCAGTGCTAGAGATATACCCAGGACAGGGGGGATGGAGACCCAGTACTTC. This translates into CSARDIPRTGGMETQYF.

The chain uses TRBV6-1 and TRBJ2-3; TRBD2 matches at 7 bases. CDR3 length: 15 amino acids. Germline lookup yields CDR1 MNHNS and CDR2 SASEGT. V lost 6 bases, J lost 4 bases, and 10 bases stayed unmatched. The CDR3 nucleotides read TGTGCCAGCAGCCCTGACTGGGCGGGAGCAGATACGCAGTATTTT. This encodes CASSPDWAGADTQYF.

This clonotype has more than one count but fewer than ten. The chain is built from TRBV29-1 and TRBJ2-2; D is unclear. Germline CDR1 and CDR2: SQVTM and ANQGSEA. The ends were cut back, 4 bases at V and 7 bases at J, with 7 bases in the middle. The CDR3 contains 11 residues. This CDR3 reads CSVGSIGELFF. The CDR3, as DNA: TGCAGCGTTGGCAGCATCGGGGAGCTGTTTTTT.

This clonotype was seen a few times. This chain connects TRBV4-2 to TRBJ2-1; D is perhaps TRBD1 (5 bases). The germline V gene encodes CDR1 LGHNA and CDR2 YNFKEQ. The V and J ends lost 1 base and 5 bases respectively, with 9 bases between them. The CDR3 runs 14 residues. The CDR3 region has the DNA TGTGCCAGCAGCCAAGTAGGGGAACACAATGAGCAGTTCTTC. Translation gives CASSQVGEHNEQFF.

This clonotype was detected a few times. The rearrangement uses TRBV5-1 and TRBJ1-1; 7 bases map to TRBD1. The CDR3 covers 14 residues. CDR1 is SGHRS and CDR2 is YFSETQ in the germline V gene. Trimming at V came to 0 bases and at J to 4 bases, leaving 3 bases not matched to a gene. CDR3 sequence (DNA): TGCGCCAGCAGCTTGGTGGGACAGAGCACTGAAGCTTTCTTT. It codes for CASSLVGQSTEAFF.

Notes on this clonotype: A read error may account for a junction end that differs from germline. This sequence joins TRBV7-2 and TRBJ2-2; tentatively, D is TRBD2 (6 bases). Germline assignment: CDR1 SGHTA and CDR2 FQGNSA. The CDR3 length is 10 residues. CDR3 sequence: CAEWGSELAF. The CDR3 nucleotides read TGTGCCGAATGGGGATCTGAACTAGCTTTT.

This clonotype was seen at least ten times. The gene calls are TRBV7-3 and TRBJ2-2, with TRBD2 matching 9 bases. Per the germline V gene, CDR1 is SGHTA and CDR2 is FQGTGA. With 2 bases clipped from V and 3 bases from J, the junction kept 4 bases outside the gene matches. The CDR3 loop spans 16 amino acids. In nucleotides, the CDR3 is TGTGCCAGCAGCTTAGGGGCTAGCGGGGACACCGGGGAGCTGTTTTTT. This translates into CASSLGASGDTGELFF. The full variable domain, its missing parts supplied by reference TRBV7-3 and TRBJ2-2, is GAGVSQTPSNKVTEKGKYVELRCDPISGHTALYWYRQSLGQGPEFLIYFQGTGAADDSGLPNDRFFAVRPEGSVSTLKIQRTERGDSAVYLCASSLGASGDTGELFFGEGSRLTVL.

This clonotype has more than one count but fewer than ten. This chain links TRBV20-1 with TRBJ1-2; D is possibly TRBD1 (5 bases). Germline V CDR1 and CDR2: DFQATT, SNEGSKA (reference sequence). CDR3 length: 13 residues. Trimming left V 3 bases short and J 4 bases short, with 12 bases between. CDR3 amino acids: CSASRQGGYGYTF. The DNA of the CDR3 is TGCAGTGCTAGTAGGCAGGGAGGCTATGGCTACACCTTC.

The rearrangement uses TRBV5-1 and TRBJ2-2, with 10 bases fitting TRBD1. V was pared by 3 bases and J by 6 bases, with 11 bases of the junction left unmatched. The CDR3 has 17 residues. Germline values: CDR1 SGHRS, CDR2 YFSETQ. The CDR3 loop reads CASSYLTGGGYPGELFF. The CDR3 bases are TGCGCCAGCAGCTACTTGACAGGGGGCGGATATCCCGGGGAGCTGTTTTTT.